Sequencing of this T cell receptor beta chain was carried out in a study of cytomegalovirus exposure and HLA in healthy donors. Looking at the study overall: Ancestry clustering placed more than 80% of roughly 400 genotyped donors in the Caucasian-associated cluster. Study-level points and caveats: Beyond CMV serostatus, there was no information to go on about immune exposure. For most TCR beta V segments, an earlier analysis put the productive rate at about 90% or about 30% of the time. Cytomegalovirus association was listed for under 200 TCR beta chains.

This clone has only one observation. Its matching antigen is unknown. Germline CDR1 is SGHDN and CDR2 is FVKESK. Trimming removed 3 bases at V and 0 bases at J, with 12 bases between. The CDR3 is made up of 16 amino acids. PCR primers comprised 60 Vbeta and 13 Jbeta primers. Sequencing used immunoSEQ multiplex PCR; TCRdb keeps in-frame clones, though not all of them. Of 100,000 to 150,000 clones listed, over 70% were seen once; the top ten hold under 4.5%. This TCR derives from a man between 18 and 35 years old in good health and CMV-seropositive. The sequenced sample was PBMCs. This chain links TRBV14 with TRBJ2-1, with TRBD2 as a possible D gene (6 bases). In DNA, the CDR3 is TGTGCCAGCAGCCAGCAGCGGGCCTACTCCTACAATGAGCAGTTCTTC. It is translated as CASSQQRAYSYNEQFF.